This T cell receptor (beta chain) was captured by sequencing in a study of response to subunit inactivated influenza vaccine. This clonotype was detected ten times or more. As yet, its antigen is unknown. The CDR3 has 15 amino acids. Trimming removed 5 bases from V and 4 bases from J, with 17 bases in between. CDR1 and CDR2 from the germline V gene are SGHTA and FQGNSA. Whole-study results and caveats: Only a handful of new T cells, the authors suggested, are recruited with each seasonal influenza vaccination.

TCRdb passed the RT-PCR reads through MiXCR, listing each CDR3 protein once. Among about 520,000 distinct CDR3 sequences listed, under 8.5% were seen once. The specimen was PBMCs from blood, collected around 2 years after vaccination. The clonotype comes from a man between 50 and 75 years old who received an inactivated influenza vaccine. The chain is built from TRBV7-2 and TRBJ2-5; a possible D gene is TRBD2 (5 bases). The CDR3 sequence is CASSKDREQTETQYF. The CDR3 nucleotides read TGTGCCAGCAGCAAAGACCGGGAACAGACAGAGACCCAGTACTTC.